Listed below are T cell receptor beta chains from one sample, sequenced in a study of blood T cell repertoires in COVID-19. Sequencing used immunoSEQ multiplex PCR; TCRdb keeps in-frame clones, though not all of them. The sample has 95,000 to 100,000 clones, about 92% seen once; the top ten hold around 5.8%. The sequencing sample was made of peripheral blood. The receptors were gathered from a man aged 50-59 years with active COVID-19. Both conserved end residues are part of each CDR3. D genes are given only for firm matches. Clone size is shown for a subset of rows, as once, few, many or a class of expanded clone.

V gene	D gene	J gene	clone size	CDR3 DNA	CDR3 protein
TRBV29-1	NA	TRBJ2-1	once	TGCAGCGTTGGTCGGGACTGGAATGAGCAGTTCTTC	CSVGRDWNEQFF
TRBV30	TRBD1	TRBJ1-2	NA	TGTGCCTGGGGTACAGGGGCGAACTATGGCTACACCTTC	CAWGTGANYGYTF
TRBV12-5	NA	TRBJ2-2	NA	TGTGCTAGTGGTTTCGGGAACACCGGGGAGCTGTTTTTT	CASGFGNTGELFF
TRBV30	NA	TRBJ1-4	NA	TGTGCCTGGAGTGTACGGGAGATGCTGGTTTTT	CAWSVREMLVF
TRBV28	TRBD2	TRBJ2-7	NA	TGTGCCAGCAGTTTAGATACTAGCGGGAGTTCCTACGAGCAGTACTTC	CASSLDTSGSSYEQYF
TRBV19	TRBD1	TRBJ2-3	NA	TGTGCCAGTAGTATCCGGACAGGTTCGGCAGATACGCAGTATTTT	CASSIRTGSADTQYF
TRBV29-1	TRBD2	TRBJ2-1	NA	TGCAGCGTTGCGCCTAGCGGTTACAATGAGCAGTTCTTC	CSVAPSGYNEQFF
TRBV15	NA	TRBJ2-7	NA	TGTGCCACCAGCAGAGATGGGTTAGACAACGAGCAGTACTTC	CATSRDGLDNEQYF
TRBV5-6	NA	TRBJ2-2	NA	TGTGCCAGCAGCTTGAATGGGCTAACGAACACCGGGGAGCTGTTTTTT	CASSLNGLTNTGELFF
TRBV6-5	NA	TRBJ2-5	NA	TGTGCCAGCAGCCCAAAAGGGGCAGGACAAGAGACCCAGTACTTC	CASSPKGAGQETQYF
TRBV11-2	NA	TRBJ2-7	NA	TGTGCCAGCAGCTTCGACAGGACCTACGAGCAGTACTTC	CASSFDRTYEQYF
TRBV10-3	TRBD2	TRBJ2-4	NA	TGTGCCATCAGTGAGCGGCTAGCGGGAGGGCCGGCCAAAAACATTCAGTACTTC	CAISERLAGGPAKNIQYF
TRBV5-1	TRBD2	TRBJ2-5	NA	TGCGCCAGCAGCTTGGCGGCTAGCGGGGGGAAAGAGACCCAGTACTTC	CASSLAASGGKETQYF
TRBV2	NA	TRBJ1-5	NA	TGTGCCAGCAGCCCGACACGGTATAGCAATCAGCCCCAGCATTTT	CASSPTRYSNQPQHF